One sample yielded the 9 T cell receptor beta chains listed below, sequenced in a study of shared clonotypes between healthy human individuals. The protocol was immunoSEQ multiplex PCR, while the TCRdb copy is restricted to in-frame clones and leaves out a portion. The profile shows hundreds of thousands of clones, 73% of them singletons. The material sequenced was memory CD4+ T cells sorted from blood. Subset indicated: CD45RA-negative fraction. Every receptor here comes from a young woman in good health.

This clone was counted once. The CDR3 sequence is CASSLTYRELYEQYF. In nucleotides, the CDR3 is TGCGCCAGCAGCTTAACTTACCGGGAGCTCTACGAGCAGTACTTC. The rearrangement links TRBV5-1 to TRBJ2-7, with a weak D call TRBD2 (6 bases). Trimming pared 2 bases from V and 3 bases from J, leaving 15 bases between. The germline V gene encodes CDR1 SGHRS and CDR2 YFSETQ. This CDR3 has 15 residues.

At least ten counts were recorded for this clone. The V call is TRBV6-1, the J call TRBJ2-3; tentative D call: TRBD1 (6 bases). Trimming stripped 6 bases from V and 0 bases from J, with 13 bases between. In germline, CDR1 is MNHNS, CDR2 SASEGT. The CDR3 is 15 amino acids. CDR3 loop: CASRLGQSSTDTQYF. CDR3 in DNA: TGTGCCAGCAGGTTAGGACAGTCTAGCACAGATACGCAGTATTTT.

The chain combines TRBV19 with TRBJ1-2; D is unresolved. This CDR3 region has 14 residues. V was cut by 1 base and J by 8 bases, with 14 bases left in between. Germline loops: CDR1 LNHDA, CDR2 SQIVND (reference sequence). CDR3 nucleotides: TGTGCCAGTAGTATAGTGCAGGCCCCCTTGGGCTACACCTTC. This sequence encodes CASSIVQAPLGYTF.

The rearrangement links TRBV5-1 to TRBJ2-5, with D maybe TRBD2 (6 bases). The germline V gene encodes CDR1 SGHRS and CDR2 YFSETQ. CDR3 size: 15 residues. The germline V and J ends were trimmed by 4 bases and 2 bases, with 15 bases remaining between them. The CDR3 bases are TGCGCCAGCAGCCCGGAAGCGGGCGAGCAAGAGACCCAGTACTTC. Translated, it gives CASSPEAGEQETQYF.

A few counts support this clone. The chain carries TRBV19 and TRBJ2-3, with no clear D. V was cut by 5 bases and J by 1 base, with 10 bases left in between. Germline V gene lookup returns CDR1 LNHDA and CDR2 SQIVND (reference sequence). This CDR3 spans 14 amino acids. Written as DNA, the CDR3 is TGTGCCAGTAGTCTTGGGATCGGCACAGATACGCAGTATTTT. This sequence encodes CASSLGIGTDTQYF.

The rearrangement links TRBV14 to TRBJ2-5; 7 bases align to TRBD1. This CDR3 is built from 16 residues. Germline V gene lookup returns CDR1 SGHDN and CDR2 FVKESK. Trimming at V came to 3 bases and at J to 3 bases, leaving 10 bases not matched to a gene. The CDR3 DNA reads as TGTGCCAGCAGCCACTACGGGACAGCCCCTAAAGAGACCCAGTACTTC. The encoded protein is CASSHYGTAPKETQYF.

The gene calls are TRBV19 and TRBJ1-5; D possibly corresponds to TRBD1 (5 bases). The germline V gene encodes CDR1 LNHDA and CDR2 SQIVND (reference sequence). This CDR3 comprises 16 residues. V gave up 8 bases and J gave up 2 bases, with 19 bases separating them. DNA of the CDR3: TGTGCCAGTCTAGACAGAGGAGGACGCGGCAATCAGCCCCAGCATTTT. It yields the protein CASLDRGGRGNQPQHF.

This clone occurred many times. The chain couples TRBV4-2 to TRBJ2-2, with D uncertain. Trimming cost V 0 bases and J 2 bases, with 10 bases left between them. The germline gives CDR1 LGHNA, CDR2 YNFKEQ. The CDR3 has 16 amino acids. The DNA for the CDR3 is TGTGCCAGCAGCCAAGACTACACCGCAAACACCGGGGAGCTGTTTTTT. As protein: CASSQDYTANTGELFF.

The rearrangement joins TRBV28 to TRBJ1-2; D possibly corresponds to TRBD1 (6 bases). Germline V gene data show CDR1 as MDHEN and CDR2 as SYDVKM. This CDR3 comprises 15 residues. V gave up 8 bases and J gave up 8 bases, with 24 bases separating them. CDR3 in amino acids: CASRRAGAGESGYTF. The DNA for the CDR3 is TGTGCCAGCCGACGTGCTGGGGCAGGGGAATCCGGCTACACCTTC.